Listed here is a single TCR beta chain. Its antigen is not known. The sample is drawn from a study of cytomegalovirus exposure and HLA in healthy donors. Sequencing used immunoSEQ multiplex PCR; TCRdb keeps in-frame clones, though not all of them. The repertoire holds approximately 280,000 clones, with 80% to 90% as singletons. Whole-study findings and limits: TCR beta chains numbering some 160 were designated cytomegalovirus-associated.

The 120-subject validation cohort, separate from the roughly 670-subject first cohort, included the donors. The clonotype originates from a woman aged 18-29 years in good health and CMV-seronegative. The sample taken for sequencing was PBMCs.

The DNA for the CDR3 is TGTGCCAGCAGCTACCGGGGGACCGAGACTAATGAAAAACTGTTTTTT. Translating it yields CASSYRGTETNEKLFF. The genes are TRBV28 and TRBJ1-4, with D maybe TRBD1 (5 bases). Germline values: CDR1 MDHEN, CDR2 SYDVKM. The CDR3 contains 16 residues. Trimming pared 6 bases from V and 2 bases from J, leaving 16 bases between.